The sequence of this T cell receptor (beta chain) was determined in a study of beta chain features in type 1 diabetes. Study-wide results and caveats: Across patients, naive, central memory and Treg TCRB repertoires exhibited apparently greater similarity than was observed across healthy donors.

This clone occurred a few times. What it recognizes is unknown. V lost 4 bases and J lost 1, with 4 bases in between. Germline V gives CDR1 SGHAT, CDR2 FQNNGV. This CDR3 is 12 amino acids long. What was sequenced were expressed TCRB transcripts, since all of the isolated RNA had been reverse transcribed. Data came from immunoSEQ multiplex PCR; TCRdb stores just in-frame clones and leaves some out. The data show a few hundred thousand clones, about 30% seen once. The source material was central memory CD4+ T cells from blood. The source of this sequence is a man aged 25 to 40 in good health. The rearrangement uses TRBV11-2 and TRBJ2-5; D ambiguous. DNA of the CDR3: TGTGCCAGCAGCTGGGGCCAAGAGACCCAGTACTTC. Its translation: CASSWGQETQYF. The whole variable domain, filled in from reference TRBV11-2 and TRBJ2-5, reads EAGVAQSPRYKIIEKRQSVAFWCNPISGHATLYWYQQILGQGPKLLIQFQNNGVVDDSQLPKDRFSAERLKGVDSTLKIQPAKLEDSAVYLCASSWGQETQYFGPGTRLLVL.